In this sample, the clone carrying this T cell receptor (beta chain) turned up many times. Its antigen remains unidentified. These data come from a study of cytomegalovirus exposure and HLA in healthy donors. Study-wide results and caveats: Cytomegalovirus-associated status was assigned to approximately 160 TCR beta chains. Relative to the approximately 630-donor mean, N-insertions were reportedly fewer in an Asian-associated ancestry cluster in a later analysis. The classifier reportedly diagnosed cytomegalovirus status with high sensitivity and specificity.

Between the trimmed V and J ends, which lost 1 base and 2 bases, there was a span of 3 bases. There are 12 residues in the CDR3. The PCR ran on 60 Vbeta and 13 Jbeta primers. Per the original methods: The count from a later analysis was some 76 million unique TCR beta chains, 9 million to 12 million of them shared. Assay: immunoSEQ multiplex PCR; the TCRdb copy retains only in-frame clones and omits some. V, J and clone size derive from that table, while D and trimming were established from the DNA sequence. The data contain around 180,000 clones, about 65% of them singletons. This sequence joins TRBV23-1 and TRBJ2-7; D not resolved. TRBV23-1 is sorted into the ORF group, with uncertain function. Input material: PBMCs. The TCR comes from a girl aged 10-17 years in good health and CMV-seronegative. This CDR3 reads CASSQLAYEQYF. CDR3 nucleotides: TGCGCCAGCAGTCAATTAGCCTACGAGCAGTACTTC.